The entry below describes one T cell receptor (beta chain). The method was immunoSEQ multiplex PCR; TCRdb's version includes in-frame clones alone and lacks a portion of them. The table shows 75,000 to 95,000 clones, with approximately 91% occurring only once. V dropped 6 bases and J dropped 8; count of bases not matched to a gene: 22. This CDR3 has 17 residues. Germline V gene data show CDR1 as SGDLS and CDR2 as YYNGEE. These data belong to a study of control samples from healthy donors and cancer patients. Sequencing was performed on PBMCs. The chain recombines TRBV9 with TRBJ1-2; 7 bases are a match to TRBD1. The sequence derives from a woman in her forties or fifties with colorectal cancer. This CDR3 reads CASNPASPSGTVGGYTF. CDR3 sequence (DNA): TGTGCCAGCAACCCTGCTTCACCATCGGGGACAGTAGGAGGCTACACCTTC.